Below, 3 T cell receptor beta chains from the same sample are listed, as sequenced in a study of CD8+CD57+ T cells in acquired aplastic anemia. Using genomic DNA as the template, TCR beta VDJ and CDR3 profiling was carried out. In TCRdb, the reads were re-called with MiXCR into one record per CDR3 protein. The sample holds approximately 200,000 distinct CDR3 sequences, roughly 45% seen once. The authors sequenced patients whose flow cytometry had shown CD8+CD57+ cell expansion. Sequenced: sorted CD4+, CD8+, or CD8+CD57+ T cells (not recorded which) from PBMCs. The receptors here all came from a human donor with aplastic anemia.

This clonotype has at least ten counts. This chain uses TRBV28 with TRBJ1-5; 7 positions agree with TRBD1. Germline V gene data show CDR1 as MDHEN and CDR2 as SYDVKM. CDR3 length: 14 amino acids. V lost 10 bases, J lost 2 bases, and 8 bases stayed unmatched. The CDR3 here is CATMTGSGNQPQHF. The CDR3 nucleotides read TGTGCCACCATGACAGGGAGTGGCAATCAGCCCCAGCATTTT.

This chain uses TRBV19 with TRBJ2-1; a possible D gene is TRBD1 (6 bases). CDR3 length: 14 residues. The germline V gene has CDR1 LNHDA and CDR2 SQIVND (reference sequence). V was trimmed by 7 bases and J by 0 bases, leaving 10 bases between them. In nucleotides, the CDR3 is TGTGCCAGTACCGGGACACGCTCCTACAATGAGCAGTTCTTC. It translates to CASTGTRSYNEQFF.

J is TRBJ2-3 and V is TRBV19; 9 bases match TRBD2. Unmatched junction bases numbered 7, after V lost 3 bases and J lost 6 bases. The CDR3 has 15 amino acids. Germline V gene lookup returns CDR1 LNHDA and CDR2 SQIVND (reference sequence). Here the CDR3 reads CASSILRGGMDTQYF. The CDR3 DNA reads TGTGCCAGTAGTATCTTGCGGGGGGGCATGGATACGCAGTATTTT.